The entry below describes one T cell receptor beta chain. What it recognizes is unknown. The data originate from a study of response to subunit inactivated influenza vaccine. Study-wide findings and caveats: The authors proposed limited new T cell recruitment per seasonal influenza vaccination.

TCRdb re-derived calls from the RT-PCR reads in MiXCR, one entry per CDR3 protein. The table has around 520,000 distinct CDR3 sequences, about an eighth seen once. Per germline, CDR1 LNHNV and CDR2 YYDKDF (reference sequence). This CDR3 has 14 amino acids. V lost 5 bases and J lost 0, with 5 bases in between. The sequence came from a man aged 45-65 years who received an inactivated influenza vaccine. The input for sequencing was PBMCs from blood, taken on the day of vaccination. The chain is built from TRBV15 and TRBJ2-6; D is ambiguous. CDR3 protein: CATSLTSGANVLTF. The CDR3, as DNA: TGTGCCACCAGCCTTACCTCTGGGGCCAACGTCCTGACTTTC.